The 26 T cell receptor beta chains listed next were all sequenced from one sample in a study of CD8+CD57+ T cells in acquired aplastic anemia. Genomic DNA, serving as template, underwent TCR beta VDJ and CDR3 profiling. TCRdb recomputed calls from the reads with MiXCR, one row per CDR3 protein. The sample consists of some 290,000 distinct CDR3 sequences, roughly 50% of them appearing once. Sequenced: sorted CD4+, CD8+, or CD8+CD57+ T cells (not recorded which) from PBMCs. Receptor source: a human donor with severe aplastic anemia or a healthy control (not recorded which).

This clonotype showed up just a few times. The chain carries TRBV11-2 and TRBJ2-7; either TRBD1 or TRBD2 may supply D (5 bases each). The V and J ends lost 6 bases and 7 bases respectively, with 16 bases between them. CDR1 and CDR2 from the germline V gene are SGHAT and FQNNGV. The CDR3 length is 13 residues. CDR3 in DNA: TGTGCCAGCAGTATACCGGGGACCCGTGAGCAGTACTTC. It specifies CASSIPGTREQYF.

The V and J genes are TRBV7-8 and TRBJ1-2; TRBD1 is a possible D gene (6 bases). The V gene lost 5 bases and the J gene lost 4 bases, with 17 bases spanning the gap. The CDR3 has 15 amino acids. Germline V gene lookup returns CDR1 SGHVS and CDR2 FQNEAQ. CDR3 DNA sequence: TGTGCCAGCAGCCAAAGGACGTGGGGGCCCTATGGCTACACCTTC. It encodes CASSQRTWGPYGYTF.

The rearrangement uses TRBV6-1 and TRBJ2-5; D call uncertain. The V gene lost 11 bases and the J gene lost 7 bases, with 11 bases spanning the gap. Per the germline V gene, CDR1 is MNHNS and CDR2 is SASEGT. The CDR3 has 10 amino acids. For the CDR3, the DNA is TGTGCCCGAGAAAGGGCGACCCAGTACTTC. Translated: CARERATQYF.

In DNA form, the CDR3 reads TGTGCCAGCAATACAGACAGGGGGGTAAACGAGCAGTACTTC. Amino acids: CASNTDRGVNEQYF. The chain joins TRBV12-3 or TRBV12-4 to TRBJ2-7, with 9 nucleotides matching TRBD1. J lost 5 bases, V lost 7 bases, and 9 bases had no gene match. CDR3 length: 14 residues.

This rearrangement joins TRBV10-3 to TRBJ1-5, with a tentative D call TRBD1 (5 bases). The CDR3 covers 17 residues. CDR1 ENHRY and CDR2 SYGVKD come from the germline V gene. Trimming pared 6 bases from V and 4 bases from J, leaving 22 bases between. CDR3 coding DNA: TGTGCCATCAGCCGCGGCTTGGGGGAAGTTGGTAATCAGCCCCAGCATTTT. It specifies CAISRGLGEVGNQPQHF.

This chain uses TRBV24-1 with TRBJ2-6; maybe TRBD1 (5 bases). CDR3 length: 16 residues. CDR1 is KGHDR, CDR2 SFDVKD, per germline. With 4 bases removed from V and 2 bases from J, the gap between germline ends came to 11 bases. Here the CDR3 reads CATSDRWTTGANVLTF. The CDR3 DNA reads TGTGCCACCAGTGACCGATGGACAACTGGGGCCAACGTCCTGACTTTC.

J is TRBJ1-2 and V is TRBV5-6; no definite D call. This CDR3 has 15 residues. V lost 0 bases and J 8 bases, leaving 17 bases between the germline ends. Germline V lookup: CDR1 SGHDT, CDR2 YYEEEE. DNA of the CDR3: TGTGCCAGCAGCTTGGTAGGCGAGGGCCCCGGAGGCTACACCTTC. Translated: CASSLVGEGPGGYTF.

Of note for this clonotype: At one of its ends the junction is not consistent with the germline gene, which may arise from a read error. CDR3 amino acids: CARSFIAGGGGQFF. Written as DNA, the CDR3 is TGTGCCCGCAGTTTTATAGCAGGGGGCGGTGGGCAGTTCTTC. V gene TRBV12-3 or TRBV12-4 combines with J gene TRBJ2-1, with 8 nucleotides matching TRBD1. CDR3 size: 14 residues.

This clonotype was picked up many times. V and J are TRBV6-5 and TRBJ2-2; TRBD2 matches at 8 bases. V dropped 6 bases and J dropped 0; count of bases not matched to a gene: 3. CDR1 and CDR2 from the germline V gene are MNHEY and SVGAGI. The CDR3 loop spans 15 amino acids. The CDR3 region has the DNA TGTGCCAGCAGGACTAGCGTAGCGAACACCGGGGAGCTGTTTTTT. Encoded protein: CASRTSVANTGELFF.

Ten or more counts support this clonotype. This chain uses TRBV10-3 with TRBJ2-1; 10 bases fit TRBD2. Germline CDR1 is ENHRY and CDR2 is SYGVKD. Losses at the gene ends were 10 bases for V and 5 bases for J; bases not matched to a gene: 8. The CDR3 contains 14 residues. The CDR3 sequence: CATRPTSGHNEQFF. CDR3 nucleotide sequence: TGTGCCACCCGACCGACTAGCGGGCACAATGAGCAGTTCTTC.

V gene TRBV19 combines with J gene TRBJ1-1; D is possibly TRBD1 (5 bases). The length of the CDR3 is 16 residues. V lost 5 bases to trimming and J lost 6 bases, with 22 bases between them. CDR1 and CDR2 (germline): LNHDA, SQIVND (reference sequence). CDR3 protein: CASSEISGGLYAEAFF. CDR3 sequence (DNA): TGTGCCAGTAGTGAAATTAGCGGGGGATTATATGCTGAAGCTTTCTTT.

The CDR3, as DNA: TGTGCCAGCAGCTTAGGCGTTGTCGGAGAGCAGTTCTTC. Protein: CASSLGVVGEQFF. This sequence joins TRBV7-2 and TRBJ2-1; D call uncertain. Germline V CDR1 and CDR2: SGHTA, FQGNSA. V was pared by 1 base and J by 10 bases, with 11 bases between. The CDR3 sequence is 13 residues long.

This chain joins TRBV5-1 and TRBJ2-3; no clear D. This CDR3 comprises 12 residues. Trimming removed 3 bases at V and 4 bases at J, with 6 bases between. Germline CDR1 and CDR2: SGHRS and YFSETQ. For the CDR3, the DNA is TGCGCCAGCAGCTACGACGCAGATACGCAGTATTTT. Residues: CASSYDADTQYF.

V is TRBV5-5 and J is TRBJ1-2, with 7 bases aligning to TRBD1. Germline CDR1 reads SGHKS; CDR2 reads YYEKEE (reference sequence). There are 14 residues in the CDR3. Trimming removed 2 bases from V and 8 bases from J; junction bases left unmatched: 9. The DNA of the CDR3 is TGTGCCAGCAGCTTTGTGGACAGGATGAAAGGCTACACCTTC. Protein sequence: CASSFVDRMKGYTF.

With regard to this clonotype: The conserved phenylalanine or tryptophan normally closing the CDR3 is absent here, so this likely arose from a read error. This rearrangement joins TRBV5-4 to TRBJ1-1; possibly TRBD1 for D (5 bases). The germline V gene has CDR1 SGHNT and CDR2 YYREEE (reference sequence). This CDR3 is built from 14 residues. The CDR3 sequence is CASSLDRMNTEAFS. CDR3 DNA sequence: TGTGCCAGCAGCTTGGACAGGATGAATACTGAAGCTTTCTCT.

This rearrangement joins TRBV20-1 to TRBJ2-7, with 11 nucleotides matching TRBD2. The CDR3 runs to 14 residues. Germline V gives CDR1 DFQATT, CDR2 SNEGSKA (reference sequence). V shed 1 base, J shed 4 bases, and the junction held 3 bases outside the gene matches. The CDR3 protein is CSARATSGRYEQYF. DNA for the CDR3: TGCAGTGCTAGAGCTACTAGCGGGAGATACGAGCAGTACTTC.

The chain carries TRBV5-6 and TRBJ2-7; D gene ambiguous. The V gene's germline CDR1 is SGHDT and CDR2 YYEEEE. V lost 3 bases and J 3 bases, leaving 7 bases between the germline ends. This CDR3 comprises 12 residues. Here the CDR3 DNA reads TGTGCCAGCAGCTCCCGGCACTACGAGCAGTACTTC. Protein product: CASSSRHYEQYF.

Many counts were recorded for this clonotype. The rearrangement uses TRBV4-3 and TRBJ2-3; D is possibly TRBD1 (6 bases). The CDR3 has 17 amino acids. Per germline, CDR1 LGHNA and CDR2 YSLEER. Trimming removed 4 bases at V and 2 bases at J, with 19 bases between. The CDR3 sequence: CASSLGLGQGSTDTQYF. CDR3 DNA sequence: TGCGCCAGCAGCCTCGGGCTGGGGCAGGGGTCCACAGATACGCAGTATTTT.

Turning to this clonotype: Germline is not matched at one junction end, which may reflect a read error. The V gene is TRBV15, the J gene TRBJ1-1, with D unclear. CDR1 is LNHNV and CDR2 is YYDKDF in the germline V gene (reference sequence). CDR3 size: 13 residues. For the CDR3, the DNA is TGCGCCACCAGCACCAAGTTGAACACTGAAGCTTTCTTT. Translated, it gives CATSTKLNTEAFF.

The chain combines TRBV7-6 with TRBJ1-1, with a tentative D call TRBD1 (5 bases). There are 14 residues in the CDR3. Germline lookup yields CDR1 SGHVS and CDR2 FNYEAQ. The V end lost 6 bases, the J end lost 1 base, and 12 bases lay between the germline ends. The CDR3 coding sequence is TGTGCCAGCAGTTGGGCAGGGACGAACACTGAAGCTTTCTTT. This codes for CASSWAGTNTEAFF.

V gene TRBV7-6 combines with J gene TRBJ2-3; 13 positions match TRBD2. The germline CDR1 and CDR2 sequences are SGHVS and FNYEAQ. The CDR3 has 17 residues. V gave up 0 bases and J gave up 1 base; unmatched junction bases: 1. The CDR3 coding sequence is TGTGCCAGCAGCTTAGCCGGGACTAGCGGGGGCACAGATACGCAGTATTTT. Translated, it gives CASSLAGTSGGTDTQYF.

This clonotype showed up many times. The chain combines TRBV10-1 with TRBJ2-5; D perhaps matches TRBD2 (5 bases). With 5 bases removed from V and 2 bases from J, the gap between germline ends came to 12 bases. The CDR3 consists of 14 residues. In germline, CDR1 is WNHNN, CDR2 SYGVQD (reference sequence). The DNA of the CDR3 is TGCGCCAGCAGTCCCCTGACTATGCAAGAGACCCAGTACTTC. Residues: CASSPLTMQETQYF.

The genes are TRBV7-2 and TRBJ2-3; TRBD2 might be the D (7 bases). The CDR3 consists of 15 residues. Germline V lookup: CDR1 SGHTA, CDR2 FQGNSA. Trimming stripped 4 bases from V and 3 bases from J, with 14 bases between. Written as DNA, the CDR3 is TGTGCCAGCAGCTGGGGGGGGCCGGAGACAGATACGCAGTATTTT. Protein sequence: CASSWGGPETDTQYF.

This chain uses TRBV30 with TRBJ1-4; tentatively, D is TRBD1 (5 bases). Trimming shortened V by 3 bases and J by 8 bases, and 25 bases separated the two germline ends. Germline CDR1 GTSNPN, CDR2 SVGIG (reference sequence). The CDR3 consists of 17 residues. The CDR3 sequence: CAWSAPGGFASGEKLFF. In nucleotides, the CDR3 is TGTGCCTGGAGCGCCCCGGGGGGGTTCGCCTCCGGGGAAAAACTGTTTTTT.

This clonotype has a count of ten or more. The V gene is TRBV20-1, the J gene TRBJ1-5, with D maybe TRBD1 (5 bases). Trimming stripped 4 bases from V and 2 bases from J, with 9 bases between. Per the germline V gene, CDR1 is DFQATT and CDR2 is SNEGSKA (reference sequence). The CDR3 contains 13 residues. CDR3 coding DNA: TGCAGTGCTAACGGGGACGGCAATCAGCCCCAGCATTTT. It codes for CSANGDGNQPQHF.

This clonotype was counted ten times or more. V is TRBV20-1 and J is TRBJ1-1; 7 bases are shared with TRBD1. Germline V lookup: CDR1 DFQATT, CDR2 SNEGSKA (reference sequence). The CDR3 totals 15 residues. Losses at the gene ends were 6 bases for V and 3 bases for J; bases not matched to a gene: 13. The CDR3 region is CSALRGRRRDTEAFF. CDR3 DNA sequence: TGCAGTGCCCTAAGGGGGCGCAGACGGGACACTGAAGCTTTCTTT.